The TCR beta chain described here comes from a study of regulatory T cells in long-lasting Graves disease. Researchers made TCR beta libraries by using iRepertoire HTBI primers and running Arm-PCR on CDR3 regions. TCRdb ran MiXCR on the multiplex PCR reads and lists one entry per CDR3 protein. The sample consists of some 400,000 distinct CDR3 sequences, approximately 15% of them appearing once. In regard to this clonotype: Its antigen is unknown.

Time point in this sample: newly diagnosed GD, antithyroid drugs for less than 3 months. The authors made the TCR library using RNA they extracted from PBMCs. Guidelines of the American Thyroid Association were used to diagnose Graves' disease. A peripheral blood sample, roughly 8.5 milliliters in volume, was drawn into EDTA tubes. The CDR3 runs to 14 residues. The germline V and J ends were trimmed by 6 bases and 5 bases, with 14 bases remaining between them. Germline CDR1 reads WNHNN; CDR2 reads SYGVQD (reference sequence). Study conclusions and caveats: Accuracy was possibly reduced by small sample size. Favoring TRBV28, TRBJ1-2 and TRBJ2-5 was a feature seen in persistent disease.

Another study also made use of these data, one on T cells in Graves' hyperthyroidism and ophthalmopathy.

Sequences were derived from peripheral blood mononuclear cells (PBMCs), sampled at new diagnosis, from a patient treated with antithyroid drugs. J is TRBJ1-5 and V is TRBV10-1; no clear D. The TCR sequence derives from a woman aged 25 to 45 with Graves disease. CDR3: CASRYSSADQPQHF. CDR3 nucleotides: TGCGCCAGCAGGTACTCCTCGGCAGATCAGCCCCAGCATTTT.